These 10 T cell receptor beta chains share one sample of origin, sequenced in a study of blood T cells in healthy people across ages. The authors ran a second PCR of about 7 to 11 cycles using a sample-barcoded 5' primer and a J-beta primer mix. MiXCR, applied by TCRdb to the 5' RACE reads, yields one record per CDR3 protein. The table includes about 730,000 distinct CDR3 sequences, around 46% detected once. Sequences were obtained from blood. Receptor source: a woman aged 55 to 70 in good health.

To note about this clonotype: One junction end does not reproduce the germline sequence, and a read error may be involved. The CDR3 nucleotides read TGTGCCTGGGGGCCGGGGGTCCCTTACACTGAGCAGTTCTTC. Amino acids: CAWGPGVPYTEQFF. The rearrangement uses TRBV30 and TRBJ2-1; D might be TRBD2 (6 bases). Germline CDR1 is GTSNPN and CDR2 is SVGIG (reference sequence). The CDR3 length is 14 residues.

This clonotype appeared a single time. V gene TRBV12-3 or TRBV12-4 combines with J gene TRBJ2-4, with D possibly TRBD1 on 5 matching bases. Trimming pared 5 bases from V and 15 bases from J, leaving 14 bases between. CDR3 size: 11 residues. The CDR3 sequence is CASSTTEVVYF. The DNA of the CDR3 is TGTGCCAGCAGTACGACAGAGGTGGTGTACTTC.

This sequence joins TRBV9 and TRBJ2-1, with 10 bases lining up with TRBD2. V was clipped by 0 bases and J by 5 bases; unmatched bases: 5. The CDR3 loop spans 16 amino acids. Germline CDR1 SGDLS, CDR2 YYNGEE. The CDR3 coding sequence is TGTGCCAGCAGCGTAGCCCCCGGGACTAGCGACAATGAGCAGTTCTTC. Translation gives CASSVAPGTSDNEQFF. Supplemented by reference TRBV9 and TRBJ2-1, the full variable domain reads DSGVTQTPKHLITATGQRVTLRCSPRSGDLSVYWYQQSLDQGLQFLIQYYNGEERAKGNILERFSAQQFPDLHSELNLSSLELGDSALYFCASSVAPGTSDNEQFFGPGTRLTVL.

This clonotype has more than one count but fewer than ten. The V and J genes are TRBV5-6 and TRBJ2-4; no reliable D call. The CDR3 contains 14 residues. The germline V gene encodes CDR1 SGHDT and CDR2 YYEEEE. V was pared by 4 bases and J by 6 bases, with 14 bases between. The chain's CDR3 is CASSPLPVGNIQYF. The CDR3, as DNA: TGTGCCAGCAGCCCCCTGCCCGTTGGAAACATTCAGTACTTC. Full variable domain (remainder filled in from reference TRBV5-6 and TRBJ2-4): DAGVTQSPTHLIKTRGQQVTLRCSPKSGHDTVSWYQQALGQGPQFIFQYYEEEERQRGNFPDRFSGHQFPNYSSELNVNALLLGDSALYLCASSPLPVGNIQYFGAGTRLSVL.

This clonotype occurred many times. This rearrangement joins TRBV12-3 or TRBV12-4 to TRBJ1-2; D is uncertain. The CDR3 extends over 13 amino acids. Trimming removed 6 bases from V and 4 bases from J, with 12 bases in between. The CDR3 DNA sequence: TGTGCCAGCAGCCCCGTAGGATCCTATGGCTACACCTTC. Translating it yields CASSPVGSYGYTF.

The V call is TRBV7-9, the J call TRBJ1-3; 9 nucleotides align to TRBD1. From germline, CDR1 is SEHNR and CDR2 FQNEAQ (reference sequence). This CDR3 contains 14 residues. V dropped 8 bases and J dropped 10; count of bases not matched to a gene: 12. The CDR3 here is CASAWTGATNTIYF. CDR3 coding DNA: TGTGCCAGCGCCTGGACAGGGGCGACCAATACCATATATTTT.

V usage is TRBV3-1 and J usage is TRBJ2-7, with 8 bases lining up with TRBD1. The germline CDR1 and CDR2 sequences are LGHDT and YNNKEL (reference sequence). Trimming cost V 5 bases and J 6 bases; bases outside gene matches: 12. This CDR3 has 15 amino acids. CDR3 sequence (DNA): TGTGCCAGCAGCGTTAACGGCCAGGGGGCACGCGAGCAGTACTTC. Amino acids: CASSVNGQGAREQYF.

The chain couples TRBV5-1 to TRBJ1-2; D uncertain. The V and J ends lost 8 bases and 2 bases respectively, with 16 bases between them. Germline lookup yields CDR1 SGHRS and CDR2 YFSETQ. This CDR3 spans 14 amino acids. The CDR3 loop reads CASTPGSSNYGYTF. The CDR3 DNA reads TGCGCCAGTACACCGGGATCCTCGAACTATGGCTACACCTTC.

This clonotype has a handful of counts. The chain combines TRBV7-9 with TRBJ2-5; TRBD1 might be the D (6 bases). The CDR3 loop spans 15 amino acids. V lost 2 bases, J lost 4 bases, and 14 bases lay in between. Germline values: CDR1 SEHNR, CDR2 FQNEAQ (reference sequence). The CDR3 loop is CASSLSDSRGETQYF. The CDR3 DNA sequence: TGTGCCAGCAGCTTATCGGACAGCCGGGGAGAGACCCAGTACTTC.

The chain has TRBV11-2 and TRBJ1-1; D possibly corresponds to TRBD1 (6 bases). Trimming pared 4 bases from V and 0 bases from J, leaving 18 bases between. The V gene's germline CDR1 is SGHAT and CDR2 FQNNGV. The CDR3 sequence is 17 residues long. The CDR3 sequence: CASSSVRTDLMNTEAFF. Written as DNA, the CDR3 is TGTGCCAGCAGCTCGGTTAGGACAGACTTGATGAACACTGAAGCTTTCTTT.